The clone carrying this T cell receptor (beta chain) was recorded once. This record comes from a study of cytomegalovirus exposure and HLA in healthy donors. The repertoire was sequenced with immunoSEQ multiplex PCR; TCRdb's copy has only in-frame clones and lacks some. Of 150,000 or so clones in the sample, approximately 86% are singletons; the top ten hold 2.1%. CDR3 size: 18 residues. Per germline, CDR1 GTSNPN and CDR2 SVGIG (reference sequence). V shed 0 bases, J shed 4 bases, and the junction held 12 bases outside the gene matches. The sequence came from a human donor in good health. This chain joins TRBV30 and TRBJ2-5, with TRBD2 matching 12 bases. The sample was PBMCs. The CDR3 region has the DNA TGTGCCTGGAGTGTCCGGACTAGCGGGGCCCCGGTGGCAGAGACCCAGTACTTC. Translation: CAWSVRTSGAPVAETQYF.